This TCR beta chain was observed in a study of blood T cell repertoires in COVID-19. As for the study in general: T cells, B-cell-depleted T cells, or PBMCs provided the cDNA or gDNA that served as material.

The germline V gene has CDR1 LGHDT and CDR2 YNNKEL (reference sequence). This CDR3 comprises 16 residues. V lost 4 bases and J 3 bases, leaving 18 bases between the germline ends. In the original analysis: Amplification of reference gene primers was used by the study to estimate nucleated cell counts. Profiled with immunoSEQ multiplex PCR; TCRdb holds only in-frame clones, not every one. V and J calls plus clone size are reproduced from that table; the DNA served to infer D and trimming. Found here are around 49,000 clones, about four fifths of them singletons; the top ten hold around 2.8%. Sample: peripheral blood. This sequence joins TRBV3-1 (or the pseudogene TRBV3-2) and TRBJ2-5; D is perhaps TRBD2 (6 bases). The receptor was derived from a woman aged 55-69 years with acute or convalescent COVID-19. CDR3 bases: TGTGCCAGCAGCCGCACTAGCCTCGGGATAGAAGAGACCCAGTACTTC. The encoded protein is CASSRTSLGIEETQYF.